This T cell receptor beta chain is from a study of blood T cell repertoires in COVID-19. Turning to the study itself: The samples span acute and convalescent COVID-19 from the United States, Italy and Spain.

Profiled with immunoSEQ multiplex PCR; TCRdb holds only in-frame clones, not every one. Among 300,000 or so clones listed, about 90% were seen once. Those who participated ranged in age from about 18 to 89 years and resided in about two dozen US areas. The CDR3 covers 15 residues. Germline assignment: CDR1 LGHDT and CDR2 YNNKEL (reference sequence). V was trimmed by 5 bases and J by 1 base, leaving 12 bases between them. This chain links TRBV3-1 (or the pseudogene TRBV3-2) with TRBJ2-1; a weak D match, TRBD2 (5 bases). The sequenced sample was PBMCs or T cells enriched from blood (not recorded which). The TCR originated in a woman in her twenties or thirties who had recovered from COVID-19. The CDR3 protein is CASSDRGKSYNEQFF. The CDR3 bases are TGTGCCAGCAGCGACCGGGGTAAATCCTACAATGAGCAGTTCTTC.